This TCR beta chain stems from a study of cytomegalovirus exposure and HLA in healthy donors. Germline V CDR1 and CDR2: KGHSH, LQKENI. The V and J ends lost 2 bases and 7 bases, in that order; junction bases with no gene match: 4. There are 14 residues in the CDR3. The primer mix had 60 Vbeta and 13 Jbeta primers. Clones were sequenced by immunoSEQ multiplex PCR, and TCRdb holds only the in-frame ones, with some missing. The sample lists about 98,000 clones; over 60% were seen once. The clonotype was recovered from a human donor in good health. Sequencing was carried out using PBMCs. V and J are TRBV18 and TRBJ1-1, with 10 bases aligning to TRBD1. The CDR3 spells CASSPLGQGDEAFF. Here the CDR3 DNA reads TGTGCCAGCTCACCATTAGGACAGGGGGATGAAGCTTTCTTT.